This T cell receptor (beta chain) is from a study of blood T cell repertoires in COVID-19. Looking at the study overall: Donors in the United States, Italy and Spain gave samples during acute or convalescent COVID-19.

The cohort comprised adults aged about 18 to 90 years residing in approximately 25 US areas. The assay was immunoSEQ multiplex PCR, and TCRdb's table has in-frame clones only and misses some. The repertoire includes about 200,000 clones, over 75% of them detected once, and 6.5% to 9% sits in the top ten. Germline V gives CDR1 SGHTA, CDR2 FQGTGA. The germline V and J ends were trimmed by 5 bases and 1 base, with 16 bases remaining between them. This CDR3 spans 16 amino acids. This clone was counted a few times. The sequenced material came from PBMCs or T cells enriched from blood (not recorded which). This clonotype was sampled from a woman between 40 and 50 years old with acute COVID-19. This chain connects TRBV7-3 to TRBJ2-3; D is perhaps TRBD1 (5 bases). CDR3 sequence reads: CASSLAPGLGTDTQYF. The DNA of the CDR3 is TGTGCCAGCAGCCTCGCCCCAGGGCTGGGCACAGATACGCAGTATTTT.